The source of this TCR beta chain is a study of blood T cell repertoires in COVID-19. Across the whole study: Samples representing acute and convalescent COVID-19 were sourced from the United States, Italy and Spain. The cDNA or gDNA used as material had been derived from T cells, B-cell-depleted T cells, or PBMCs.

The CDR3 contains 17 residues. The V segment lost 8 bases and the J segment 0 bases; nucleotides outside the gene matches: 10. Looked up from germline, CDR1 is MNHEY and CDR2 is SMNVEV (reference sequence). In the original workflow: Reference gene primer amplification yielded estimated nucleated cell counts. The protocol was immunoSEQ multiplex PCR, while the TCRdb copy is restricted to in-frame clones and leaves out a portion. V, J and clone size derive from that table, while D and trimming were established from the DNA sequence. The table includes 30,000 to 40,000 clones, about nine tenths detected once.

The TCR was taken from a man aged 60-69 years with acute or convalescent COVID-19. The chain combines TRBV27 with TRBJ1-4, with 9 nucleotides matching TRBD1. Input material: peripheral blood. CDR3 region: CASRDRAWGATNEKLFF. The CDR3 nucleotides are TGTGCCAGCCGGGACAGGGCCTGGGGAGCAACTAATGAAAAACTGTTTTTT.